This T cell receptor (beta chain) was identified in a study of T cells in Graves' hyperthyroidism and ophthalmopathy. Study-level information: Peripheral blood was drawn at first diagnosis, prior to all treatment. Study-wide findings and caveats: Blood also carried most thyroid clonotypes expanded above 0.001.

Uncontrolled infection, other autoimmune disease, pregnancy or lactation led to exclusion. This CDR3 comprises 16 residues. Germline CDR1 and CDR2: DFQATT and SNEGSKA (reference sequence). Trimming shortened V by 1 base and J by 1 base, and 16 bases separated the two germline ends. This clonotype was seen more than once but under ten times. Its target is not known. A much larger clone differs from this one at a single base, so this may be a read error. Amplified TCR beta CDR3 regions derived from RNA transcripts. A first-round RT-PCR of the TCR CDR3 used the HTBI primer set. Each CDR3 protein is one row after TCRdb ran MiXCR on the multiplex PCR reads. The table records approximately 520,000 distinct CDR3 sequences, approximately 24% of them present only once.

This clonotype was sampled from a young woman with Graves' ophthalmopathy. Sequenced material: blood. J is TRBJ1-1 and V is TRBV20-1, with D possibly being TRBD1 (6 bases). Written as DNA, the CDR3 is TGCAGTGCTAGAGGTCTTGGGGGCTGGAGGAACACTGAAGCTTTCTTT. This translates into CSARGLGGWRNTEAFF.